The clone carrying this TCR beta chain was seen only a few times. Its antigen is unknown. Sequence at one end of the junction differs from germline and may be a read error. The data were taken from a study of early T cells in non-severe SARS-CoV-2 infection. On the study more broadly: Chains were unpaired, as sequencing was done on bulk RNA from unsorted whole blood. General study points: Matches to VDJdb favored anti-spike CD8 responses and missed private and CD4 specificities.

Individual cDNA molecules were tagged with unique molecular identifiers. A single record per CDR3 protein comes from TCRdb applying MiXCR to the 5' RACE reads. Of over 90,000 distinct CDR3 sequences in the sample, over 9.5% were seen once. The source is an adult who was a healthcare worker with PCR-confirmed SARS-CoV-2 infection or an uninfected control (not recorded which). Specimen: whole blood, collected at baseline.

The DNA for the CDR3 is TGTGCCACCAGCAGAGTTCAGGGGGCGGTTAAGTTC. This translates into CATSRVQGAVKF. This chain uses TRBV15 with TRBJ2-1, with 8 bases aligning to TRBD1. CDR3 length: 12 residues. CDR1 and CDR2 (germline): LNHNV, YYDKDF (reference sequence).